The sequence of this T cell receptor (beta chain) was determined in a study of shared clonotypes between healthy human individuals (dated by TCRdb to about 2020). For the study in its entirety: Three men and a couple of women, aged 18 to 49 years, made up the cohort. To estimate repertoire size and how much clonotypes are shared between individuals, the study performed deep sequencing of blood TCR repertoires from about five healthy adults. Leukapheresis yielded between about 0.8 and 9.5 billion PBMCs per donor. Per donor, three plates each were used for CD4 naive and CD4 memory, two for CD8 naive, and one for CD8 memory. To increase sequencing depth and limit assay-specific biases, TCR repertoire library preparation and sequencing were carried out by different laboratories using diverse techniques.

The CDR3 starts with the cysteine, ends with the phenylalanine, and has 13 residues. Only the CDR3 part of the read is kept: 39 bases, read in frame from the first base. Using the deep immunoSEQ assay, TCR CDR3 regions were amplified from genomic DNA by multiplex PCR. For each cell subset, the extracted genomic DNA was distributed evenly across all wells of several immunoSEQ 96-well plates, and each plate served as one replicate. For sorted subsets, each replicate PCR was loaded with roughly 0.2 ug genomic DNA, equivalent to 30,000 or so T cell genomes. The purified libraries were quantified using a Qubit 3.0 fluorometer, sized with a Bioanalyzer 2100, and then quantified again using the KAPA Library Quantification kit. Every immunoSEQ 96-well plate was sequenced on a separate single-read 150-cycle Illumina NextSeq 550 flow cell. The study's own analysis went as follows. Because the immunoSEQ output held only junctional sequences and lacked quality scores, the filtering could not match the filtering applied to full-length reads. To assign V/J genes and CDR3, sequences were annotated using PyIR, a Python wrapper for IgBLAST v1.9, with IMGT germline references. Reads were filtered out if the reads had weak V/J assignments (E-value above 1e-6), no CDR3, stop codons, out-of-frame junctions, or ambiguous translated residues. V3J clonotypes were defined as sequences sharing the same inferred V gene, J gene, and CDR3 amino acid sequence. The percentage overlap between two repertoires was calculated by dividing the number of shared unique clonotypes by the size of the smaller repertoire. Richness of each repertoire was evaluated using RTK rarefaction, the Chao1 estimator, and Recon v2.1 estimates of unobserved clonotypes. For all TCRbeta clonotypes obtained by the gDNA method from a handful of donors, generation probabilities were computed with OLGA. Entries here come from immuneACCESS through TCRdb and include only in-frame sequences with V and J called. Some clones fail to appear in such tables; in the studies checked, an unresolved V gene covers under half of the shortfall, and the cause of the remainder is unknown. For V, J and clone size, that table is used; D and trimming come from the DNA. Here the sample has 950,000 to 1,300,000 clones; about three quarters occur a single time. The top ten constitute around 1.5% of the sample.

The paper as a whole reports these results and caveats: Across a few donors, approximately 5% of naive CD4, approximately 3.6% of naive CD8, under 2.5% of memory CD4, and under 0.45% of memory CD8 clonotypes were shared. Clonotypes shared by all four sorted-subset donors showed higher generation probabilities than non-shared clonotypes. Naive subsets generally had larger estimated clonotype richness than memory subsets. Sampling was limited to blood, and TCR repertoires in tissue likely differ from TCR repertoires in blood. The genetic and exposure-history diversity represented was limited by the small number of donors. Rarefaction of sorted-subset datasets indicated incomplete sequencing despite the large sequencing depth. Pairwise subsampling led to the expectation that sequencing depth would affect the degree of clonotype sharing among donors.

The donors were healthy, HIV-negative adults who had no recently reported acute infections or vaccinations. All donors were Caucasian adults living in Nashville, Tennessee, USA. CD4+ T cells were enriched by magnetic negative selection, after which naive cells were positively selected on CD45RA and the negative fraction was taken as the memory subset. Blood was collected by leukapheresis, and PBMCs were isolated by Ficoll-Histopaque density gradient centrifugation and then cryopreserved in liquid nitrogen vapor phase. Purity and quantity of every magnetically sorted T cell population were checked by analytical flow cytometry. Genomic DNA was isolated from each sorted fraction and quantified by UV absorbance on a Nanodrop 2000c. Only one count was recorded for this clone. The antigen it binds to is not known. Base qualities are not recorded, but no much larger clone differs from it by a single base.

The clonotype comes from a man aged 18 to 30 in good health. The source material was memory CD4+ T cells sorted from blood. This specimen's cell subset or site label, interpreted: CD45RA-negative fraction. The rearrangement joined TRBV21-1 to TRBJ1-2. TRBV21-1 corresponds to a pseudogene. The CDR3 region: CASSKLQSYGYTF. The nucleotides read TGTGCCAGCAGCAAACTACAAAGCTATGGCTACACCTTC.